This entry is about one TCR beta chain. The target antigen is unknown. Individual cDNA molecules received unique molecular identifiers. Via MiXCR, TCRdb re-called the 5' RACE reads, giving one row per CDR3 protein. In the table there are approximately 69,000 distinct CDR3 sequences, over 10% of which are singletons. The germline gives CDR1 SNHLY, CDR2 FYNNEI. V gave up 6 bases and J gave up 5 bases, with 11 bases separating them. The CDR3 has 12 residues. These data belong to a study of early T cells in non-severe SARS-CoV-2 infection. Study at large: The chains were unpaired, and the sequenced material was bulk RNA from unsorted whole blood. Study-wide findings and caveats: VDJdb-based annotation leaned toward anti-spike CD8 responses and missed private and CD4 specificities.

V gene TRBV2 combines with J gene TRBJ2-7, with D possibly TRBD1 on 6 matching bases. The sample here was whole blood, taken at baseline. The TCR sequence derives from an adult who was a healthcare worker with PCR-confirmed SARS-CoV-2 infection or an uninfected control (not recorded which). DNA of the CDR3: TGTGCCAGCAGGGAACAGGGAAACGAGCAGTACTTC. Its translation: CASREQGNEQYF.